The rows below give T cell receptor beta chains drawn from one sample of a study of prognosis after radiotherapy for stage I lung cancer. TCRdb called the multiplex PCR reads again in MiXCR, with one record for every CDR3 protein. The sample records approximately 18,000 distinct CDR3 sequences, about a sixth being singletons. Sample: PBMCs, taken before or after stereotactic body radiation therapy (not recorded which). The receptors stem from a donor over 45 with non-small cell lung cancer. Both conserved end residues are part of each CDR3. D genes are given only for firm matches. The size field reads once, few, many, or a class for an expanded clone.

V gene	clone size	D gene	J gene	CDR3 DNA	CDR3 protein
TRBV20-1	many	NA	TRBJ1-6	TGCAGTGCTAGAGCTAACGACTTGCCAGGGAGTTCACCCCTCCACTTT	CSARANDLPGSSPLHF
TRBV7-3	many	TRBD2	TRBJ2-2	TGTGCCAGCAGCTTAAGCTTAGCGGGGGCTGGGGAGCTGTTTTTT	CASSLSLAGAGELFF
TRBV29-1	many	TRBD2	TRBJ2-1	TGCAGCGTTGAGACTAGCGGGGGGTACAATGAGCAGTTCTTC	CSVETSGGYNEQFF
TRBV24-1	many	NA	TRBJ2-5	TGTGCCACCAGACTTGAATCGGAGACCCAGTACTTC	CATRLESETQYF
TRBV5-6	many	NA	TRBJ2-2	TGTGCCAGCAGCCTGGGGACATCGGGGGCGGGGGAGCTGTTTTTT	CASSLGTSGAGELFF
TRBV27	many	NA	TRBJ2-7	TGTGCCAGCAGTTCCCGGGACAAATACGAGCAGTACTTC	CASSSRDKYEQYF
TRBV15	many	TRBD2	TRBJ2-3	TGTGCCACCAGCAGAGATCTCGGGAGGACCACAGATACGCAGTATTTT	CATSRDLGRTTDTQYF
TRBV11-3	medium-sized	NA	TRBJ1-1	TGTGCCAGCAGCTTAGTTGGGACTGAAGCTTTCTTT	CASSLVGTEAFF
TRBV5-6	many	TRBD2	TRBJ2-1	TGTGCCAGCAGCTTGGAAGCGGGGGGATCCTCCTACAATGAGCAGTTCTTC	CASSLEAGGSSYNEQFF
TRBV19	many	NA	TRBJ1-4	TGTGCCAGTAGAGGGTCGGCAGGGAGGAATGAAAAACTGTTTTTT	CASRGSAGRNEKLFF
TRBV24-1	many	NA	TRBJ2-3	TGTGCCACTGGAGATCCGGCGACTAGCACAGATACGCAGTATTTT	CATGDPATSTDTQYF
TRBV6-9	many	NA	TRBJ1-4	TGTGCCAGCAGTTACTCTTCAACAACTAATGAAAAACTGTTTTTT	CASSYSSTTNEKLFF
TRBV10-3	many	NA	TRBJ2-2	TGTGCCATCATCGCATCCGAGGGGTCCGGGGAGCTGTTTTTT	CAIIASEGSGELFF
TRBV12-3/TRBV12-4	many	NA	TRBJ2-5	TGTGCCAGCAGTTCCTCCTTGACAGGATGGACCCAGTACTTC	CASSSSLTGWTQYF
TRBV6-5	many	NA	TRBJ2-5	TGTGCCAGCAGTTACGACCCCTCTGGAGAGACCCAGTACTTC	CASSYDPSGETQYF
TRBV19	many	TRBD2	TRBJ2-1	TGTGCCAGTAGTATCCTAGCGGGGGGGCGGCATGAGCAGTTCTTC	CASSILAGGRHEQFF
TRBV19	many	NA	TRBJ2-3	TGTGCCATTGGGGTAGATACGCAGTATTTT	CAIGVDTQYF
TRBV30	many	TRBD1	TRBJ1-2	TGTGCCTCCCTGCGGCAGGGGGCCCGGGGCTACACCTTC	CASLRQGARGYTF
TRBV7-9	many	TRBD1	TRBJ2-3	TGTGCCAGCAGCCTCACCGGGACAGGGGTCACAGATACGCAGTATTTT	CASSLTGTGVTDTQYF
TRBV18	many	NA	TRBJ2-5	TGTGCCAGCTCACCACCGGGGGCCGAGACCCAGTACTTC	CASSPPGAETQYF